The 17 T cell receptor beta chains given below trace back to one sample, sequenced in a study of shared clonotypes between healthy human individuals. Some clones are missing from TCRdb's copy, which holds only in-frame ones; the method was immunoSEQ multiplex PCR. Of some 1,600,000 clones in the sample, about 98% were seen once. Sequenced: naive CD4+ T cells sorted from blood. Subset in this sample: CD45RA+ positively selected. Source of these receptors: a man aged 30 to 39 in good health.

CDR3 in DNA: TGTGCCAGCAGGAGGGGCGATGAAAAACTGTTTTTT. It specifies CASRRGDEKLFF. The chain has TRBV27 and TRBJ1-4; possible D gene TRBD1, 5 bases. The germline V and J ends were trimmed by 6 bases and 6 bases, with 8 bases remaining between them. This CDR3 has 12 amino acids. Per germline, CDR1 MNHEY and CDR2 SMNVEV (reference sequence).

This clone was recorded only once. The chain uses TRBV18 and TRBJ2-2, with 7 bases lining up with TRBD2. Germline assignment: CDR1 KGHSH and CDR2 LQKENI. V shed 4 bases and J 6 bases; nucleotides not matched to a gene: 14. This CDR3 spans 17 amino acids. The CDR3 coding sequence is TGTGCCAGCTCACGGGCTGCGGGAGCTGGTTTGTCCGGGGAGCTGTTTTTT. Its translation is CASSRAAGAGLSGELFF.

The CDR3, as DNA: TGTGCCCGGTCCGGGACTAGCACGAGTGAGCAGTTCTTC. It specifies CARSGTSTSEQFF. J is TRBJ2-1 and V is TRBV27; TRBD2 matches at 9 bases. CDR1 MNHEY and CDR2 SMNVEV come from the germline V gene (reference sequence). Losses at the gene ends were 11 bases for V and 9 bases for J; bases not matched to a gene: 11. This CDR3 spans 13 amino acids.

This clone was seen once. Germline and junction disagree at one end, which may indicate a read error. The chain combines TRBV28 with TRBJ2-3, with 7 bases identical to TRBD2. CDR1 is MDHEN, CDR2 SYDVKM, per germline. The CDR3 has 10 amino acids. CDR3 coding DNA: TGTGCCAGCAGTCGACTAGCTATACATTTT. Encoded protein: CASSRLAIHF. The full variable domain, completed using reference TRBV28 and TRBJ2-3, is DVKVTQSSRYLVKRTGEKVFLECVQDMDHENMFWYRQDPGLGLRLIYFSYDVKMKEKGDIPEGYSVSREKKERFSLILESASTNQTSMYLCASSRLAIHFGPGTRLTVL.

Concerning this clone itself: At one boundary the junction diverges from the germline segment, which might be a read error. DNA of the CDR3: TGTGCCAGCAGGTTGCTAGCCGGTAATGAGCGGTTCTTC. Amino acids: CASRLLAGNERFF. The chain links TRBV7-2 to TRBJ2-1; weak D call: TRBD2 (5 bases). Germline CDR1 SGHTA, CDR2 FQGNSA. This CDR3 has 13 residues. Looking up the rest from reference TRBV7-2 and TRBJ2-1 gives the full variable domain: GAGVSQSPSNKVTEKGKDVELRCDPISGHTALYWYRQSLGQGLEFLIYFQGNSAPDKSGLPSDRFSAERTGGSVSTLTIQRTQQEDSAVYLCASRLLAGNERFFGPGTRLTVL.

The chain joins TRBV7-9 to TRBJ2-3; D is perhaps TRBD1 (5 bases). Per the germline V gene, CDR1 is SEHNR and CDR2 is FQNEAQ (reference sequence). V lost 5 bases and J 6 bases, leaving 9 bases between the germline ends. The CDR3 extends over 12 amino acids. The CDR3 DNA is TGTGCCAGCAGCCCACAGGTGGATACGCAGTATTTT. Its protein is CASSPQVDTQYF.

In its sample, this clone was seen once. This chain connects TRBV29-1 to TRBJ1-5; possible D gene TRBD1, 5 bases. The ends were cut back, 6 bases at V and 8 bases at J, with 17 bases in the middle. The CDR3 has 13 residues. CDR1 is SQVTM and CDR2 is ANQGSEA in the germline V gene. CDR3 region: CSVRRTQGEPQHF. CDR3 nucleotide sequence: TGCAGCGTAAGACGAACCCAAGGGGAGCCCCAGCATTTT.

This chain uses TRBV25-1 with TRBJ2-1; D is perhaps TRBD1 (6 bases). Germline V gives CDR1 MGHDK, CDR2 SYGVNS. CDR3 length equals 15 residues. Trimming took 3 bases from V and 5 from J, leaving 14 bases between them. The chain's CDR3 is CASSDYRVFDNEQFF. The CDR3 coding sequence is TGTGCCAGCAGTGATTACAGGGTGTTTGACAATGAGCAGTTCTTC.

The genes are TRBV5-1 and TRBJ2-2, with TRBD2 identical over 12 bases. Germline trimming cut 0 bases from V and 5 bases from J; bases unmatched to any gene: 5. The CDR3 contains 17 residues. Germline CDR1 SGHRS, CDR2 YFSETQ. CDR3 DNA sequence: TGCGCCAGCAGCTTGGTCACTAGCGGGAGGAGGACCGGGGAGCTGTTTTTT. Its translation: CASSLVTSGRRTGELFF.

In this sample, this clone turned up once. The gene calls are TRBV2 and TRBJ2-7, with 7 bases lining up with TRBD2. V trimming: 0 bases; J trimming: 2 bases; junction bases outside the gene matches: 7. Germline V lookup: CDR1 SNHLY, CDR2 FYNNEI. The CDR3 totals 16 residues. CDR3 region: CASSEALMAGAYEQYF. For the CDR3, the DNA is TGTGCCAGCAGTGAAGCGCTTATGGCGGGAGCCTACGAGCAGTACTTC.

The genes are TRBV29-1 and TRBJ2-1; 11 positions agree with TRBD2. The CDR3 consists of 13 residues. Per the germline V gene, CDR1 is SQVTM and CDR2 is ANQGSEA. The trim removed 8 bases at V and 4 bases at J, leaving 4 bases unmatched. This chain's CDR3 is CSFSGRAYNEQFF. The DNA for the CDR3 is TGCAGCTTTAGCGGGAGGGCATACAATGAGCAGTTCTTC.

J is TRBJ2-2 and V is TRBV2, with D uncertain. The V end lost 3 bases, the J end lost 1 base, and 6 bases lay between the germline ends. The V gene's germline CDR1 is SNHLY and CDR2 FYNNEI. This CDR3 spans 14 amino acids. The CDR3 region is CASSDRRNTGELFF. CDR3 in DNA: TGTGCCAGCAGTGACAGGAGGAACACCGGGGAGCTGTTTTTT.

The chain links TRBV7-2 to TRBJ1-5; perhaps TRBD1 as D (6 bases). Trimming took 2 bases from V and 3 from J, leaving 11 bases between them. The CDR3 covers 15 residues. Looked up from germline, CDR1 is SGHTA and CDR2 is FQGNSA. The CDR3 sequence: CASSLYGGPNQPQHF. The CDR3, as DNA: TGTGCCAGCAGCTTATATGGGGGGCCCAATCAGCCCCAGCATTTT.

The chain joins TRBV7-2 to TRBJ2-1; D is undetermined. Germline lookup yields CDR1 SGHTA and CDR2 FQGNSA. V was trimmed by 5 bases and J by 4 bases, leaving 15 bases between them. The length of the CDR3 is 15 residues. DNA for the CDR3: TGTGCCAGCAGCGAACCGGGCCAGCTGTACAATGAGCAGTTCTTC. Encoded protein: CASSEPGQLYNEQFF.

This rearrangement joins TRBV13 to TRBJ2-1; 8 positions match TRBD2. Germline lookup yields CDR1 PRHDT and CDR2 FYEKMQ (reference sequence). Unmatched junction bases numbered 14, after V lost 0 bases and J lost 7 bases. The CDR3 contains 18 residues. CDR3 in DNA: TGTGCCAGCAGCTTAGGCCGAATAGGGCTAGCGGGTCGGAATGAGCAGTTCTTC. Translation: CASSLGRIGLAGRNEQFF.

The rearrangement links TRBV6-5 to TRBJ2-3; no clear D. Germline CDR1 is MNHEY and CDR2 is SVGAGI. Trimming stripped 2 bases from V and 3 bases from J, with 6 bases between. This CDR3 contains 13 residues. This chain's CDR3 is CASSYPPTDTQYF. DNA for the CDR3: TGTGCCAGCAGTTACCCCCCGACAGATACGCAGTATTTT.

The chain has TRBV18 and TRBJ2-1; 10 bases are a match to TRBD2. The CDR3 sequence is 15 residues long. The germline CDR1 and CDR2 sequences are KGHSH and LQKENI. V trimming: 3 bases; J trimming: 7 bases; junction bases outside the gene matches: 6. DNA for the CDR3: TGTGCCAGCTCACCCTACGGACTAGCGGAGAATGAGCAGTTCTTC. Translation gives CASSPYGLAENEQFF.